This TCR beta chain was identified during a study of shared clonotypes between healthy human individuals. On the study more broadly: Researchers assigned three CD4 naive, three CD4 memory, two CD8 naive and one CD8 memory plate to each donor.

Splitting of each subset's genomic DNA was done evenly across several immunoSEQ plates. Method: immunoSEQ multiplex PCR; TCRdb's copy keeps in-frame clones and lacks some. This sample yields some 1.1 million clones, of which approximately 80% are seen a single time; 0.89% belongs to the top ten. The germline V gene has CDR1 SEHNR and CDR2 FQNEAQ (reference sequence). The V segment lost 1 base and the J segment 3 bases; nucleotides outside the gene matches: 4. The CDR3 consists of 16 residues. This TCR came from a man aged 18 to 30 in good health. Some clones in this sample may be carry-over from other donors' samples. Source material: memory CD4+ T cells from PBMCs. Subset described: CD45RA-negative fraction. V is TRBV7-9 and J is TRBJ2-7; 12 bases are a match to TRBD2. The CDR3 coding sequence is TGTGCCAGCAGCTTAGGGACTAGCGGGGCCTACTACGAGCAGTACTTC. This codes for CASSLGTSGAYYEQYF.